The 4 T cell receptor beta chains presented below share a single source sample, sequenced in a study of vaccination and CD4 T cells after COVID-19. These TCRs are of unknown antigen specificity. Treatment meaning: approximately 11-day PBMC culture with coronavirus spike peptide pools or control peptides (ViraFEST assay). Sequencing of cultured CD4+ T cell DNA used the Oncomine TCR Beta short-read assay. TCRdb re-called the PCR reads with MiXCR, one entry per CDR3 protein. The sample carries fewer than 15,000 distinct CDR3 sequences, roughly 53% recorded once. Input material: CD4+ T cells from blood, cultured in vitro. The receptors here all came from a human donor who had recovered from COVID-19.

The chain joins TRBV15 to TRBJ1-4, with D perhaps matching TRBD1 (5 bases). Trimming stripped 0 bases from V and 4 bases from J, with 12 bases between. Germline V gene lookup returns CDR1 LNHNV and CDR2 YYDKDF (reference sequence). The CDR3 length is 16 residues. The CDR3 DNA is TGTGCCACCAGCAGAGATATGGGGGGTGGTAATGAAAAACTGTTTTTT. This sequence encodes CATSRDMGGGNEKLFF.

The chain uses TRBV20-1 and TRBJ2-2, with a tentative D call TRBD1 (5 bases). Germline lookup yields CDR1 DFQATT and CDR2 SNEGSKA (reference sequence). V was cut by 0 bases and J by 7 bases, with 18 bases left in between. The CDR3 runs to 16 residues. The CDR3 sequence is CSARDSGQGHVGELFF. In nucleotides, the CDR3 is TGCAGTGCTAGAGATAGTGGGCAGGGCCACGTCGGGGAGCTGTTTTTT.

J is TRBJ1-3 and V is TRBV5-4; D not resolved. The V gene's germline CDR1 is SGHNT and CDR2 YYREEE (reference sequence). This CDR3 has 16 residues. Trimming removed 5 bases at V and 0 bases at J, with 15 bases between. In DNA form, the CDR3 reads TGTGCCAGCAGTCGTGGTGGGGATCACTCTGGAAACACCATATATTTT. Translating it yields CASSRGGDHSGNTIYF.

The chain carries TRBV5-4 and TRBJ1-2; 9 nucleotides line up with TRBD1. V lost 0 bases to trimming and J lost 1 base; unmatched junction nucleotides: 4. This CDR3 spans 16 amino acids. From germline, CDR1 is SGHNT and CDR2 YYREEE (reference sequence). The CDR3, as DNA: TGTGCCAGCAGCTTGGCCAGGACAGGGGATAACTATGGCTACACCTTC. Its translation: CASSLARTGDNYGYTF.